Here is one T cell receptor (beta chain) with its context. What it binds is not known. The sample originates from a study of T cell responses to AZD1222 COVID-19 vaccine. Study results and limitations: In all cases, repertoires were sampled only after the peak T cell response. Variant regions that are unmutated are reportedly the target of nearly half of spike-specific TCRs. Donors were chiefly white British, with a greater number of females, and clonal diversity was perhaps underestimated. The number of AZD1222 recipients seropositive at baseline was only five or six.

Germline V CDR1 and CDR2: SGHTA, FQGNSA. V dropped 6 bases and J dropped 3 bases, with 12 bases sitting between them. CDR3 length: 13 amino acids. This table comes from immunoSEQ multiplex PCR, and its TCRdb copy is limited to in-frame clones, with some not included. The table includes 250,000 or so clones, just over 90% detected once. Sequenced material: peripheral blood, taken on day 0 of AZD1222 vaccination. The origin of this receptor is an adult in good health. The rearrangement joins TRBV7-2 to TRBJ2-7; perhaps TRBD1 as D (6 bases). CDR3 in amino acids: CASSNLGGYEQYF. In DNA form, the CDR3 reads TGTGCCAGCAGTAACCTAGGGGGCTACGAGCAGTACTTC.